This T cell receptor (beta chain) derives from a study of T cells in Graves' hyperthyroidism and ophthalmopathy. Newly diagnosed hyperthyroidism patients aged 18 to 65 years had disease lasting under 2 months. With respect to this clonotype: Its target is unknown.

Study-level points and caveats: Separation of ophthalmopathy from stable hyperthyroidism was achieved by a 13 V-J model. Most thyroid clonotypes with frequency above 0.001 were detected in blood.

From RNA transcripts, TCR beta CDR3 regions were amplified. Carried out on the TCR CDR3, a first-round RT-PCR used the HTBI primer set. From the multiplex PCR reads, TCRdb called clonotypes with MiXCR, one entry per CDR3 protein. This table has about 480,000 distinct CDR3 sequences, roughly an eighth appearing once. The length of the CDR3 is 13 residues. Between the trimmed V and J ends, which lost 6 bases and 13 bases, there was a span of 21 bases. Germline V gives CDR1 DFQATT, CDR2 SNEGSKA (reference sequence). Sequencing was done on a sample of blood. The chain joins TRBV20-1 to TRBJ1-4, with a possible D match to TRBD1 (6 bases). The source is a woman younger than 30 with Graves' hyperthyroidism. As DNA, the CDR3 is TGCAGTGCCAGCAGTGGAGGGGGACACTCACTGTTTTTT. It is translated as CSASSGGGHSLFF.